This note documents a single TCR beta chain sequence. Only a few counts were recorded for this clonotype. Its antigen specificity is not known. Nothing much larger sits one base from this clone, and base qualities are not available. Libraries were built with RACE. These reads were obtained on a NextSeq 500. Library preparation attached unique molecular identifiers to individual cDNA molecules for quantitative, reproducible TCR counting. For every blood RNA sample, sequencing covered both the TCR alpha and TCR beta chains. As for the authors' bioinformatics: The median number of TCRs per sample was around 100,000, ranging from about 23,224 to 700,000. V, J and CDR3 annotation of the TCR reads was carried out using the Decombinator software suite. To make PS versus PT1 abundance plots, every sample was subsampled to the same number of TCRs (28,000). TCRs were defined as expanded if absent before sensitization and observed at least eight times at the 2-week time point. The public reads were reanalyzed by TCRdb: fastp trimming at Q25, MiXCR alignment, in-frame beta chains only. Identical CDR3 proteins give one entry, which carries the most common genes and DNA. The V and J calls were determined by TCRdb, not by the authors. Within this sample are 200,000 to 300,000 distinct CDR3 sequences, with 7% to 10% of them counted one time only. The top ten clones comprise over 2% of the sample.

The entry originates in a study of human T cells and chemical hapten exposure (dated by TCRdb to the early 2020s). Looking at the study overall: For sensitization, 2% DPC in acetone was applied to a roughly 2 cm by roughly 2 cm area of upper inner arm skin. For TCR sequencing, blood came from over 25 alopecia patients at anywhere from one to four time points (pre-sensitization, 2, 6 and 24 weeks). Libraries were pooled for sequencing, and variation in per-sample TCR yields was attributed mainly to small differences in library volumes within the pool. This study followed changes in the peripheral blood TCR repertoire in vivo during primary and secondary sensitization of alopecia patients to the hapten diphenylcyclopropenone (DPC). Patch tests used Finn chambers with 0.01% DPC on the upper back, scored after 6 days by International Contact Dermatitis Research Group standards. Throughout the roughly 23-week study period, patients were also given weekly therapeutic DPC doses on the scalp. The patient cohort, mostly female, included alopecia areata with under or over 50% scalp involvement, alopecia totalis and alopecia universalis. Blood samples were taken from patients before sensitization (week 0) and at 2, 6 and about 24 weeks after DPC sensitization.

CDR1 and CDR2 are read off the germline V gene as MNHEY and SVGAGI. The CDR3 measures 13 amino acids from cysteine to phenylalanine. Of the read, only the CDR3 DNA is kept; its 39 bases are in frame from base 1. The V end loses 5 bases and the J end loses 8 bases, and a stretch of 15 bases separates them. The meaning of the sample's time point label: pre-sensitization, week 0. Sample treatment or condition, as interpreted from the label and publication: therapeutic diphenylcyclopropenone sensitization with weekly scalp DPC. At each patch-test visit, blood was drawn before the patch test was applied. To be eligible, patients had to be aged 18 to 70, diagnosed with alopecia and judged suitable for DPC therapy, while pregnant patients were excluded. Unfractionated whole blood was collected in Tempus Blood RNA tubes, and total RNA was extracted from that blood. Summary of the overall study and its limitations: Significantly more large CDR3 similarity clusters were formed by expanded TCRs than by pre-sensitization or healthy control sets, consistent with antigen-driven responses. Patch test score was positively correlated with the number of PT1 expanded TCRs, with significance at thresholds 8, 16 and 32 but not at 4. Because every patient had alopecia, a presumed autoimmune disease, the patients' immune response might differ from that of healthy individuals. After repeated subsampling, the strength of the expansion versus patch-test correlation and the threshold at which it became significant changed. No change with DPC sensitization was found in the number of TCRs above 1 in 1000 frequency, and no evidence of global repertoire structure alterations was found.

The sequence links TRBV6-5 to TRBJ1-2, and TRBD1 may be the D gene, going by 6 matching bases. The source is a woman in her thirties or forties with alopecia areata. Some clones in this sample may be carry-over from other donors' samples. The sequencing used whole blood, collected in connection with sensitization to the hapten diphenylcyclopropenone (DPC). The sequence in DNA is TGTGCCAGCAGTAGAGGACAGTTCCAGGGCTACACCTTC. The resulting protein is CASSRGQFQGYTF.